This TCR beta chain is from a study of cytomegalovirus exposure and HLA in healthy donors. Worth noting for this clone: Its target is not known.

A multiplex PCR was run with 60 Vbeta primers and 13 Jbeta primers. The repertoire was sequenced with immunoSEQ multiplex PCR; TCRdb's copy has only in-frame clones and lacks some. The table has more than 80,000 clones, more than 65% seen once. Findings and caveats of the study: For most subjects, TCR beta sequences were reported to predict HLA-A and HLA-B alleles with accuracy.

Germline V gene lookup returns CDR1 MNHEY and CDR2 SMNVEV (reference sequence). Germline trimming cut 6 bases from V and 5 bases from J; bases unmatched to any gene: 3. This CDR3 spans 14 amino acids. The source is a boy aged 5-17 years in good health and CMV-seronegative. V is TRBV27 and J is TRBJ2-1, with 11 bases matching TRBD2. The sample taken for sequencing was PBMCs. The CDR3 spells CASSRGLADNEQFF. In DNA, the CDR3 is TGTGCCAGCAGCCGGGGACTAGCGGACAATGAGCAGTTCTTC.